The 2 T cell receptor beta chains presented below share a single source sample, sequenced in a study of STAT5B mutations in CD4+ large granular lymphocyte leukemia. Using immunoSEQ multiplex PCR, the repertoire was profiled, and TCRdb retains in-frame clones only, with some absent. Seen here are about 29,000 clones, around 80% observed once, and the top ten hold 5.5% to 8%. The sequenced sample was CD4+ T cells from blood buffy coats. The receptors shown here come from a human donor in good health.

The chain recombines TRBV2 with TRBJ2-3, with D possibly being TRBD1 or TRBD2 (5 bases each). Germline CDR1 reads SNHLY; CDR2 reads FYNNEI. The V and J ends lost 7 bases and 1 base respectively, with 15 bases between them. CDR3 length: 15 amino acids. CDR3 in amino acids: CASKRTGLGTDTQYF. DNA for the CDR3: TGTGCCAGCAAAAGGACGGGGCTGGGCACAGATACGCAGTATTTT.

The chain uses TRBV18 and TRBJ2-3; 9 nucleotides agree with TRBD1. The germline gives CDR1 KGHSH, CDR2 LQKENI. The J segment lost 6 bases and the V segment lost 5 bases, leaving 9 bases of the junction unmatched. The CDR3 consists of 15 residues. Here the CDR3 DNA reads TGTGCCAGCTCATCGCAGACAGGGGGGTCGGATACGCAGTATTTT. Translating it yields CASSSQTGGSDTQYF.